Reported below is one TCR beta chain. Antigen unknown. With 60 Vbeta and 13 Jbeta primers, the PCR was carried out. In the source study's methods: The count from a later analysis was 70 million to 85 million unique TCR beta chains, roughly 11 million of them shared. Here immunoSEQ multiplex PCR was the method, and the copy in TCRdb shows in-frame clones only, minus some. D and trimming were read from the DNA, whereas the V and J calls and clone size are those reported in that table. The profile shows over 80,000 clones, approximately 71% of them singletons. The source of the sample is a study of cytomegalovirus exposure and HLA in healthy donors. Overall study context: An early data release held tens of millions of unique TCRs from HLA-typed donors. Overall study findings and caveats: Rarity marked most TCR sequences, yet some public TCRs occurred in many donors.

There are 15 residues in the CDR3. V lost 5 bases to trimming and J lost 7 bases; unmatched junction nucleotides: 7. Germline CDR1 is SGHTA and CDR2 is FQGTGA. Regarding donors, all were healthy bone marrow donors. The source of this sequence is a woman younger than 35 in good health and CMV-seropositive. The chain recombines TRBV7-3 with TRBJ2-2, with 10 bases aligning to TRBD2. The sequenced sample was PBMCs. CDR3 region: CASSPQREGLGELFF. The CDR3 DNA follows: TGTGCCAGCAGCCCGCAGCGGGAGGGCCTCGGGGAGCTGTTTTTT.